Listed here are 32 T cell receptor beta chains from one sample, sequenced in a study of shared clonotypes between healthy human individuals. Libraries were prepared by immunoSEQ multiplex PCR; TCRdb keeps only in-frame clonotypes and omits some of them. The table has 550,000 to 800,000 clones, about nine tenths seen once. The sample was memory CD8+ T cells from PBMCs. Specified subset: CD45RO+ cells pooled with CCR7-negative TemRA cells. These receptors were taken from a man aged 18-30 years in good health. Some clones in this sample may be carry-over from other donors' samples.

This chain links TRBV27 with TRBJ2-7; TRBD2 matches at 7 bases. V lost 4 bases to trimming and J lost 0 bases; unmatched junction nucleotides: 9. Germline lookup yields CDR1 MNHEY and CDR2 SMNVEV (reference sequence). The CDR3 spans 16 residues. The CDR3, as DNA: TGTGCCAGCAGTTGGTCAAGCGGGACTAACTCCTACGAGCAGTACTTC. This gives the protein CASSWSSGTNSYEQYF.

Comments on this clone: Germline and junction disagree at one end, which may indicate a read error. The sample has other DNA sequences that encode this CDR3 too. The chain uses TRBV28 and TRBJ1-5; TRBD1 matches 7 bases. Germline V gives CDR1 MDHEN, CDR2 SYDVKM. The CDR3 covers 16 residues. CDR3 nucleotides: TGCGCCAGCAGTTCTCTTGACAGGGAACCCACTCAGCCCCAGCATTTT. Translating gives CASSSLDREPTQPQHF.

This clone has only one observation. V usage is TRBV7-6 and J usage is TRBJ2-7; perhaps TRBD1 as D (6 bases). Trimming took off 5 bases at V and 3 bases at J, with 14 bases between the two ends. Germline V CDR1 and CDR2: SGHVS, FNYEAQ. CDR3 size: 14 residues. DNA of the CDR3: TGTGCCAGCAGCGAGGGGGAAGGGTACTACGAGCAGTACTTC. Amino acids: CASSEGEGYYEQYF.

This CDR3 reads CASSTPGLVFYNEQFF. The CDR3 coding sequence is TGTGCCAGCTCTACCCCGGGACTAGTTTTTTACAATGAGCAGTTCTTC. The gene calls are TRBV6-6 and TRBJ2-1, with 8 bases that match TRBD2. Germline CDR1 is MNHNY and CDR2 is SVGAGI (reference sequence). CDR3 length: 16 residues. J was trimmed by 4 bases and V by 8 bases; bases with no gene match: 13.

In nucleotides, the CDR3 is TGTGCCATCAGTGTCGACAGCAGCACAGATACGCAGTATTTT. Translating gives CAISVDSSTDTQYF. The rearrangement joins TRBV10-3 to TRBJ2-3; maybe TRBD1 (5 bases). V lost 4 bases, J lost 0 bases, and 8 bases lay in between. Germline values: CDR1 ENHRY, CDR2 SYGVKD. This CDR3 is built from 14 residues.

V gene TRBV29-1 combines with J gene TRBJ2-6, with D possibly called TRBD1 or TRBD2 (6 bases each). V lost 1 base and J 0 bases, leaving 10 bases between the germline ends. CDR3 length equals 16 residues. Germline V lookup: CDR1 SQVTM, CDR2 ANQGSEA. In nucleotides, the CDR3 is TGCAGCGTTGAAGCACCGGGGGCCTCTGGGGCCAACGTCCTGACTTTC. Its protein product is CSVEAPGASGANVLTF.

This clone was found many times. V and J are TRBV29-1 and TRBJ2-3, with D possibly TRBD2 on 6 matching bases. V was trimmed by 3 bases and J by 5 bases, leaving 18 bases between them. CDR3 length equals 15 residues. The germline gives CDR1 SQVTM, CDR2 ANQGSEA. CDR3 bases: TGCAGCGTTGACCCCCGGGCCCGGGAGAAAGATACGCAGTATTTT. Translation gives CSVDPRAREKDTQYF.

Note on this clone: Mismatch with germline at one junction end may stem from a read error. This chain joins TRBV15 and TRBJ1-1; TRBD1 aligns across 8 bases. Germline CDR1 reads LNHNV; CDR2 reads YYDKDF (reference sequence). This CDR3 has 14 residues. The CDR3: CATSSRGTGVGRVF. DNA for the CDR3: TGTGCCACCAGCAGCCGAGGGACAGGCGTGGGCAGGGTCTTT.

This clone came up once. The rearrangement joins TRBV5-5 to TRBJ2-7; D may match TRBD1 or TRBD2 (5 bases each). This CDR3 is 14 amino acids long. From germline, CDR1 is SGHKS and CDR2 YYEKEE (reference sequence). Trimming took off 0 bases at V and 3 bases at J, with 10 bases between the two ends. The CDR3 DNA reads TGTGCCAGCAGCTTGGATGGGGGTAACTACGAGCAGTACTTC. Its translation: CASSLDGGNYEQYF.

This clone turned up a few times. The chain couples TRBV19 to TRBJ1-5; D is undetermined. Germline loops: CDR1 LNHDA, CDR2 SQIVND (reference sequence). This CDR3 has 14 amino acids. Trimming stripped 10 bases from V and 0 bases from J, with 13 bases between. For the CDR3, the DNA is TGTGCCACTGGAGTTGTGGGTAGCAATCAGCCCCAGCATTTT. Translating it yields CATGVVGSNQPQHF.

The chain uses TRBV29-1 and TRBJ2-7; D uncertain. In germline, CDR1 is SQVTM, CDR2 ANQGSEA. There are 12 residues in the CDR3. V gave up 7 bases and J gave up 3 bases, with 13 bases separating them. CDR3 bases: TGCAGCGGAGGCTCCGGAAACTACGAGCAGTACTTC. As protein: CSGGSGNYEQYF.

CDR3 DNA sequence: TGCGCCAGCAGCTGGGGACTAGCGGGAGGGGGGCTCAATGAGCAGTTCTTC. Translation gives CASSWGLAGGGLNEQFF. V and J are TRBV5-1 and TRBJ2-1; 16 bases fit TRBD2. The CDR3 runs 17 residues. Germline values: CDR1 SGHRS, CDR2 YFSETQ. J lost 6 bases, V lost 3 bases, and 6 bases had no gene match. The full variable domain, with the rest looked up from reference TRBV5-1 and TRBJ2-1, is KAGVTQTPRYLIKTRGQQVTLSCSPISGHRSVSWYQQTPGQGLQFLFEYFSETQRNKGNFPGRFSGRQFSNSRSEMNVSTLELGDSALYLCASSWGLAGGGLNEQFFGPGTRLTVL.

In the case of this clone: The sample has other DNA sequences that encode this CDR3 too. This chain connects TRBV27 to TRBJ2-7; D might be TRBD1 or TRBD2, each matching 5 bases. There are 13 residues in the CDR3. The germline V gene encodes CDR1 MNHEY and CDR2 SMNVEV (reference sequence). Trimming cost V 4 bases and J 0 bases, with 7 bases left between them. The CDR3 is CASSWGSSYEQYF. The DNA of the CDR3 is TGTGCCAGCAGTTGGGGGAGCTCCTACGAGCAGTACTTC.

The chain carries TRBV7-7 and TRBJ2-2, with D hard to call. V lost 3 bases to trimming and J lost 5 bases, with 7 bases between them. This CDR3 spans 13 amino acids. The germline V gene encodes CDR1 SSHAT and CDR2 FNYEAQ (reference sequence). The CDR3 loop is CASSFPGTGELFF. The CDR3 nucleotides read TGTGCCAGCAGCTTCCCCGGGACCGGGGAGCTGTTTTTT. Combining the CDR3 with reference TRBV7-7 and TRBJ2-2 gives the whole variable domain GAGVSQSPRYKVTKRGQDVTLRCDPISSHATLYWYQQALGQGPEFLTYFNYEAQPDKSGLPSDRFSAERPEGSISTLTIQRTEQRDSAMYRCASSFPGTGELFFGEGSRLTVL.

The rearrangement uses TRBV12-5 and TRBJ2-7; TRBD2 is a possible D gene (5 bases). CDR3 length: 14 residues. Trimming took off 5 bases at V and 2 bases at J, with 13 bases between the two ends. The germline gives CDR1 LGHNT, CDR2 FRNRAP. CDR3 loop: CASGTDSTPYEQYF. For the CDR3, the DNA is TGTGCTAGTGGTACGGACTCCACCCCCTACGAGCAGTACTTC.

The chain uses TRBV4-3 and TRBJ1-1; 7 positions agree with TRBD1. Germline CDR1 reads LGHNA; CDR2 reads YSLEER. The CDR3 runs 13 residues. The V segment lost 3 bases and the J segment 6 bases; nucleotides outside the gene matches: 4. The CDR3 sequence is CASSQGQWAEAFF. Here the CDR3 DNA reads TGCGCCAGCAGCCAGGGACAGTGGGCTGAAGCTTTCTTT.

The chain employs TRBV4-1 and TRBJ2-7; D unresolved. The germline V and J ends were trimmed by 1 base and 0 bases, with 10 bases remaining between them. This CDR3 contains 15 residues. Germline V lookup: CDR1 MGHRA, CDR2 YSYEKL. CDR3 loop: CASSQVGETSYEQYF. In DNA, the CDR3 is TGCGCCAGCAGCCAAGTTGGGGAAACCTCCTACGAGCAGTACTTC.

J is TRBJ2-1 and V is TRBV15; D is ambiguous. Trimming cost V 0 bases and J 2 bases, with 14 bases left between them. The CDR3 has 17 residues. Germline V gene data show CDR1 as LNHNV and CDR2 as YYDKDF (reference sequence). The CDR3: CATSRDLRLEPYNEQFF. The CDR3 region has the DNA TGTGCCACCAGCAGAGACTTGCGGCTCGAACCCTACAATGAGCAGTTCTTC.

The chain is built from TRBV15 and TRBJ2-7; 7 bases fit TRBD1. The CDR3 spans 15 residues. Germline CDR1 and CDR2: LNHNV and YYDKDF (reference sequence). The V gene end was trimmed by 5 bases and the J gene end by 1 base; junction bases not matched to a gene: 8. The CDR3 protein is CATSAGTVISYEQYF. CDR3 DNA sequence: TGTGCCACCAGCGCCGGGACAGTAATTTCCTACGAGCAGTACTTC.

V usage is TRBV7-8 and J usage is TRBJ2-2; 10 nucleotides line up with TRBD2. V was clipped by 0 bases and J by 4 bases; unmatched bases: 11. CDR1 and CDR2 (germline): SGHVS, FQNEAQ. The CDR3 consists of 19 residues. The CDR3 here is CASSLARGSLAGITGELFF. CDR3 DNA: TGTGCCAGCAGCTTAGCGAGAGGTTCACTAGCGGGAATCACCGGGGAGCTGTTTTTT.

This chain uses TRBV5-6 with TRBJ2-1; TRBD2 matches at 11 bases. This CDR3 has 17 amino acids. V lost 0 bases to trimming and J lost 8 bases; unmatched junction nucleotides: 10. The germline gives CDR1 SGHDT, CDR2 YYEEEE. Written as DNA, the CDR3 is TGTGCCAGCAGCTTGGCTTACGGACTAGCGGGCTGGGATGAGCAGTTCTTC. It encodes CASSLAYGLAGWDEQFF.

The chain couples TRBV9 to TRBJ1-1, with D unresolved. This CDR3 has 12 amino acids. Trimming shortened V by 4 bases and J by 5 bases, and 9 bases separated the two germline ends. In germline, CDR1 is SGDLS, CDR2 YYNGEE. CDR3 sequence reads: CASSPHKTEAFF. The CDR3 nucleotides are TGTGCCAGCAGCCCCCACAAGACTGAAGCTTTCTTT.

CDR3 loop: CAWSELPGRSPLHF. The DNA of the CDR3 is TGTGCCTGGAGTGAACTACCCGGAAGATCACCCCTCCACTTT. V gene TRBV30 combines with J gene TRBJ1-6; D not resolved. CDR1 is GTSNPN, CDR2 SVGIG, per germline (reference sequence). Between the trimmed V and J ends, which lost 1 base and 10 bases, there was a span of 14 bases. The CDR3 is 14 amino acids.

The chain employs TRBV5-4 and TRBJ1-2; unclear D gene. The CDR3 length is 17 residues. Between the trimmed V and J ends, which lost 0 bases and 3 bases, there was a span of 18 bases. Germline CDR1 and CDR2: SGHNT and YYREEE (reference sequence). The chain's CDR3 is CASSLGITAIRDYGYTF. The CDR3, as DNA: TGTGCCAGCAGCTTGGGGATTACAGCCATTAGGGACTATGGCTACACCTTC.

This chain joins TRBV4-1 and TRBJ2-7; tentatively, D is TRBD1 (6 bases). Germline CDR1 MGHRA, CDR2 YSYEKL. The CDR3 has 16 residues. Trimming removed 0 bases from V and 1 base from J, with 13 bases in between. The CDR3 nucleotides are TGCGCCAGCAGCCAAGATGCAGGGGAAGGTTCCTACGAGCAGTACTTC. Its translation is CASSQDAGEGSYEQYF.

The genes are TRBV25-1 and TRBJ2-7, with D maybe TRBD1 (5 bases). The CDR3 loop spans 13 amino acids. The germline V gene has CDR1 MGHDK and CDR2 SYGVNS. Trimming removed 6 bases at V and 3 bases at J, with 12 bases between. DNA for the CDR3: TGTGCCAGCAGGCAGGGAAGGAACTACGAGCAGTACTTC. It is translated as CASRQGRNYEQYF.

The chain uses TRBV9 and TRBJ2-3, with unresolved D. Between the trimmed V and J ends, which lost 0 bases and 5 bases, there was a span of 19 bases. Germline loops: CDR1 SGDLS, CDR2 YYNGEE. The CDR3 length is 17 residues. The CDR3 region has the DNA TGTGCCAGCAGCGTAGAGGGTCACCACCCGTCGGGAGATACGCAGTATTTT. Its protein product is CASSVEGHHPSGDTQYF.

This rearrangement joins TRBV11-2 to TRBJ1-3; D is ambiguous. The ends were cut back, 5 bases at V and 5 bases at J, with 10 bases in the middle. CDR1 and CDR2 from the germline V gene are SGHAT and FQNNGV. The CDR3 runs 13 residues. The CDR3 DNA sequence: TGTGCCAGCAGCCTGGACCTCCGAAACACCATATATTTT. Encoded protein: CASSLDLRNTIYF.

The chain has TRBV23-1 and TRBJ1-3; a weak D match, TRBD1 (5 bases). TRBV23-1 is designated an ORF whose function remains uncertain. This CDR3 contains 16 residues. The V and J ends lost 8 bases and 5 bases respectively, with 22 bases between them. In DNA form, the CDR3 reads TGCGCCAGCGGCTCTTTTTGGGGCAGCGGTAGAAACACCATATATTTT. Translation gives CASGSFWGSGRNTIYF.

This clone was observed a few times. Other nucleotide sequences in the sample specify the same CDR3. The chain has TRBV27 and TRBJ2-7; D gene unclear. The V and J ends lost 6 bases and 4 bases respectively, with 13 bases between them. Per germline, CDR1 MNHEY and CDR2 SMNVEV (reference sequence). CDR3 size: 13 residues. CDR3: CASSLGLTYEQYF. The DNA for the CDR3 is TGTGCCAGCAGCTTGGGTCTCACATACGAGCAGTACTTC.

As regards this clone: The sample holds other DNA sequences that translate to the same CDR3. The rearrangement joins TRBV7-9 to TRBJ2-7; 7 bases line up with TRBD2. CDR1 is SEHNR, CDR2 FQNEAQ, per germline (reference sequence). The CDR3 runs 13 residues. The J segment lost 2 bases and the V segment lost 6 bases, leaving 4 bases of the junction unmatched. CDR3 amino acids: CASSLGGTYEQYF. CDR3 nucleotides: TGTGCCAGCAGTTTGGGGGGGACCTACGAGCAGTACTTC.

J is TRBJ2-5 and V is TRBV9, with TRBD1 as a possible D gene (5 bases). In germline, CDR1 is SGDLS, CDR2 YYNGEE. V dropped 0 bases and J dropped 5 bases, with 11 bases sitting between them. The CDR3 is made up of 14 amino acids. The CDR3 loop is CASSVEGRVETQYF. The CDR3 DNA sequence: TGTGCCAGCAGCGTAGAGGGCAGGGTGGAGACCCAGTACTTC. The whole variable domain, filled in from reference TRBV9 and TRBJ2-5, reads DSGVTQTPKHLITATGQRVTLRCSPRSGDLSVYWYQQSLDQGLQFLIQYYNGEERAKGNILERFSAQQFPDLHSELNLSSLELGDSALYFCASSVEGRVETQYFGPGTRLLVL.